The present T cell receptor beta chain was sequenced within a study of CD8+ T cells in alopecia areata. RNA was extracted and reverse transcribed into cDNA as the sequencing template. TCRdb's table, derived via immunoSEQ multiplex PCR, lists solely in-frame clones and lacks some. The repertoire has roughly 65,000 clones, 40% to 50% of them found once; the top ten carry approximately 17%. The CDR3 is 14 residues long. The germline V gene encodes CDR1 SGDLS and CDR2 YYNGEE. V was clipped by 0 bases and J by 0 bases, with 5 bases between them. This clone is classed as medium-sized. The sample consisted of CD8+ T cells sorted from blood, taken at week 0. The clonotype was recovered from a human donor with alopecia areata. The chain employs TRBV9 and TRBJ2-3, with D tentatively TRBD1 or TRBD2 (5 bases each). CDR3 in DNA: TGTGCCAGCAGCGTAGGGGACAGCACAGATACGCAGTATTTT. It translates to CASSVGDSTDTQYF.